This T cell receptor (beta chain) appears in the sequencing data of a study of identical twins listed by TCRdb under 2016. Broadly, across the study: The study deep-sequenced TCR alpha and beta repertoires from monozygotic twins, unrelated adults of various ages and cord blood to test whether fetal clonotypes persist. To rule out contamination, the twin experiments were replicated at different times with different library preparation protocols.

Germline trimming amounts to 4 bases on V and 3 bases on J, with 5 as the count of junction bases outside the gene matches. CDR1 and CDR2, per the germline V gene (reference sequence), are LNHDA and SQIVND. From the cysteine up to the phenylalanine, the CDR3 has a length of 14 residues. The retained sequence is limited to the CDR3, 42 bases, with the frame set at the first base. The method behind the library was 5' RACE. The sequencer was an Illumina HiSeq 2000. A universal primer binding site was introduced by template switching, and a unique molecular identifier was present in the final cDNA, enabling accurate counting of TCR cDNA molecules. Specific primers in the conserved constant-segment region were used to synthesize first-strand cDNA for the TCR alpha and beta chains. To control for contamination, every cDNA library was double barcoded, receiving both a SMART-Mk sample barcode and Illumina barcodes. TruSeq adapter sequences and Illumina sample barcodes were added in two successive PCR steps. TCR alpha and beta cDNA libraries were sequenced on the Illumina HiSeq platform with custom primers. The authors' analysis ran thus. Raw reads were processed with MiGEC to extract unique molecular identifiers, and MiXCR was used to determine CDR3 positions. For each individual, recombination models were inferred using an EM algorithm with the repgenHMM and IGoR tools. Shared clonotypes were analyzed with the tcR package in R, and sharing was normalized by the product of cloneset sizes. Out-of-frame nonproductive sequences were analyzed to study raw recombination free of thymic and clonal selection effects. The raw public data were reprocessed by TCRdb itself: fastp quality trimming at Q25, MiXCR clonotype calling, in-frame beta chains only. When rows share a CDR3 protein, they turn into one entry using the most common DNA and genes. The V and J calls shown here were made by TCRdb, not taken from the authors' results. For this sample there are about 690,000 distinct CDR3 sequences; around 20% appear just once. The ten top clones hold around 4.5% of the sample.

This clonotype was seen a handful of times. It has no known antigen specificity. Within one base of it there is no much larger clone, and no base qualities were kept. Points the paper makes about the study in general: Fewer insertions were carried by abundant cord blood beta clonotypes, a similar but weaker trend appeared in young adult naive repertoires, and no such trend appeared in memory repertoires. Recombination models systematically underestimated out-of-frame TCR alpha sharing in monozygotic twins but agreed with sharing between unrelated individuals. Zero-insertion analyses could be partly confounded by invariant T cells such as MAIT and iNKT, though diverse VJ usage argued against such confounding for most clonotypes. Compared with coincidental sharing between unrelated individuals, an excess of low generation-probability sequences was observed among out-of-frame TCR alpha sequences shared between twins. Excess twin sharing in beta out-of-frame sequences was weaker because fewer shared sequences lowered the signal-to-noise ratio. Because the same donors could not be followed over many years, the conclusions depended on cross-sectional statistical analysis.

Every donor was a healthy Caucasian. Three pairs of female monozygotic twins, all aged about 18 to 30 years, were included in the twin cohort. The RNA used for TCR libraries was isolated from peripheral blood mononuclear cells. These data were likewise used in another study, on T cells expressing NK-cell markers. As the second publication notes: TCR beta-chain repertoires were profiled in sorted CD3+CD56+NKG2C+, CD3+CD56+NKG2C- and CD3+CD56-NKG2C+ T-cell subsets from several donors. Of the eight sequenced donors, seven were found to be HCMV-seropositive and one was found to be HCMV-seronegative. To restrict sorting to alphabetaTCR-expressing T cells, an anti-gammadeltaTCR antibody was added in several experiments. In roughly six donors, the dominant CD3+CD56+NKG2C+ clonotypes ranked among the top 10 CD8+ clonotypes, making up roughly 1.0-7.5% of CD8+ T cells. Those dominant clonotypes were again the most abundant among CD3+CD56-NKG2C+ cells in several donors, at 28.3-60.1%. Whether the expanded NKG2C-expressing T cell clones were specific for HCMV antigens remained unclear. All eight donors whose samples were sequenced were randomly selected healthy volunteers, three of them men and five women. HCMV serostatus was determined by detecting HCMV-specific IgG in serum with a commercial ELISA kit. For several donors, bulk peripheral blood T-cell repertoires were additionally sequenced from unsorted PBMC. MIGEC was used to demultiplex reads and group reads by UMI, and MiTCR was used to assemble and quantify clonotypes. To exclude erroneous sequences, any TCR cDNA sequence not supported by at least two reads was discarded. The tcR package was used for downstream repertoire analysis, and clonotypes were matched between fractions using CDR3 nucleotide sequence together with V segment. Antigen specificity was annotated against VDJdb with VDJmatch, allowing one amino acid substitution in CDR3.

The sequenced sample consisted of PBMCs. The sequence came from a woman under 30 in good health. The receptor chain draws on TRBV19 and TRBJ2-5; 7 bases in the junction line up with TRBD2. In nucleotides, the sequence is TGTGCCAGTAGTAACTCGGGGGGAAAAGAGACCCAGTACTTC. It specifies CASSNSGGKETQYF.